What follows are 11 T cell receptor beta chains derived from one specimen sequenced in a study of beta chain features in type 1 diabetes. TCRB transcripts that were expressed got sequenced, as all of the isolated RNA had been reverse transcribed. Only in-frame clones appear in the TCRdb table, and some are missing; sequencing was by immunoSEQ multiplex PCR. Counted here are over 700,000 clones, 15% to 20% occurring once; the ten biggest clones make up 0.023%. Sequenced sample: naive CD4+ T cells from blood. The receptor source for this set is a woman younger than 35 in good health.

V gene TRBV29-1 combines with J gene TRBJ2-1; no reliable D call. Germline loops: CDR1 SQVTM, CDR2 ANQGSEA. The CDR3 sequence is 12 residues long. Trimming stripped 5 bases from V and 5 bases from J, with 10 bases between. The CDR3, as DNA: TGCAGCGTTTCTCGAAGGGACAATGAGCAGTTCTTC. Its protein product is CSVSRRDNEQFF.

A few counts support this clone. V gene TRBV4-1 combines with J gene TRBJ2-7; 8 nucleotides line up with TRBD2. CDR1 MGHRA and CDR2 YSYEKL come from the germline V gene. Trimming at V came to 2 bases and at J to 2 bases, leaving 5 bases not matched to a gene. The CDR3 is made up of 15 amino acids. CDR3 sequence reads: CASSQPTSGAYEQYF. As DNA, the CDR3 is TGCGCCAGCAGCCAACCCACTAGCGGAGCCTACGAGCAGTACTTC.

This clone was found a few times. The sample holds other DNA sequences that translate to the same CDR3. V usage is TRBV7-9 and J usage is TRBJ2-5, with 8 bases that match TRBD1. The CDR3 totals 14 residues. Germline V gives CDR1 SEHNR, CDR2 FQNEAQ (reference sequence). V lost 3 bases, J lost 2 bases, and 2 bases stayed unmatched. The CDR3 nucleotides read TGTGCCAGCAGCTTTACAGGGGGACAAGAGACCCAGTACTTC. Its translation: CASSFTGGQETQYF.

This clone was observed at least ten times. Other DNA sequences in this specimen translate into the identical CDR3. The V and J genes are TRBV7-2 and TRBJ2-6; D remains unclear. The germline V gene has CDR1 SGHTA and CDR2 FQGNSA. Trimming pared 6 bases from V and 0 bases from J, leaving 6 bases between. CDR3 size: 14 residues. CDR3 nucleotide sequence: TGTGCCAGCAGGAGGAGCTCTGGGGCCAACGTCCTGACTTTC. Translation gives CASRRSSGANVLTF.

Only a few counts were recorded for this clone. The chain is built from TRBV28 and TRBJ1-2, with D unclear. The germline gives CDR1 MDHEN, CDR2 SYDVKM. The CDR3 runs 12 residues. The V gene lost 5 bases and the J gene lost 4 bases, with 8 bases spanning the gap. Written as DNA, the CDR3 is TGTGCCAGCAGTGGACTCGTCTATGGCTACACCTTC. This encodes CASSGLVYGYTF.

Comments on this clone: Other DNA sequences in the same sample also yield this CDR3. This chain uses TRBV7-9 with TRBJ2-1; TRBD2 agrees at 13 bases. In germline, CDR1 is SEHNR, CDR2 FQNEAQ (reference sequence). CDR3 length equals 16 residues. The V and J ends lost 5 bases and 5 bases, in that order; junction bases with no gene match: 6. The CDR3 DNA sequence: TGTGCCAGCAGCCCCCGTGGGACTAGCGGGAACAATGAGCAGTTCTTC. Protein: CASSPRGTSGNNEQFF.

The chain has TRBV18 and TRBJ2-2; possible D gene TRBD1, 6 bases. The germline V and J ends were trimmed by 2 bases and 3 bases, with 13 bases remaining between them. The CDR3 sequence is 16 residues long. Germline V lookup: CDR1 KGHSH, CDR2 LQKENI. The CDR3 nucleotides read TGTGCCAGCTCACCAATTGGGGGCCCGGACACCGGGGAGCTGTTTTTT. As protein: CASSPIGGPDTGELFF.

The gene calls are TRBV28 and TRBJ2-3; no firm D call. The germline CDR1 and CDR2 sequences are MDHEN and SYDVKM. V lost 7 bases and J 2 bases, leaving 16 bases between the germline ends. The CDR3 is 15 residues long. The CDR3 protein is CASTTIGLLTDTQYF. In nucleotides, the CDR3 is TGTGCCAGCACCACAATTGGGCTCCTCACAGATACGCAGTATTTT.

The CDR3 sequence is CAIQGSHGYTF. For the CDR3, the DNA is TGTGCCATTCAGGGATCTCATGGCTACACCTTC. The rearrangement links TRBV10-3 to TRBJ1-2, with D possibly being TRBD1 (5 bases). V was shortened by 9 bases and J by 6 bases, with 11 bases between the two germline ends. CDR3 length equals 11 residues. Germline CDR1 ENHRY, CDR2 SYGVKD.

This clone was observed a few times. The CDR3 sequence is CASSPQVDTQYF. Here the CDR3 DNA reads TGTGCCAGCAGTCCACAAGTAGATACGCAGTATTTT. The J gene is TRBJ2-3, the V gene TRBV28, with D hard to call. The V end was cut by 5 bases, the J end by 5 bases, with 8 bases between. Germline CDR1 and CDR2: MDHEN and SYDVKM. The length of the CDR3 is 12 residues.

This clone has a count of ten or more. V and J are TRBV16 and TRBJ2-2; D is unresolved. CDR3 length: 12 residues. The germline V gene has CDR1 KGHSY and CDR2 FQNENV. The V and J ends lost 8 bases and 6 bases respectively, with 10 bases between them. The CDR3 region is CASCFPAGELFF. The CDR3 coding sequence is TGTGCCAGCTGTTTCCCTGCCGGGGAGCTGTTTTTT.